This T cell receptor (beta chain) was identified during a study of PD-1 blockade in mismatch repair-deficient tumors. Study overall: Patients had approximately 11 mismatch repair-deficient cancer types, all previously treated and progressing.

The CDR3 has 16 residues. Germline V lookup: CDR1 SGDLS, CDR2 YYNGEE. Trimming removed 0 bases from V and 6 bases from J; junction bases left unmatched: 7. TCRdb's copy holds only in-frame clones and misses some; the assay was immunoSEQ multiplex PCR. The sample holds some 120,000 clones, about nine tenths seen once. This clone showed up many times. The chain combines TRBV9 with TRBJ2-1, with 9 bases aligning to TRBD1. This sequence was found in an adult with mismatch repair-deficient cancer. The material sequenced was peripheral blood, taken 72 weeks after starting pembrolizumab. This CDR3 is CASSVVPGQGVNEQFF. The CDR3 nucleotides read TGTGCCAGCAGCGTAGTTCCGGGACAGGGTGTCAATGAGCAGTTCTTC.